The 26 T cell receptor beta chains presented below share a single source sample, sequenced in a study of CD8+CD57+ T cells in acquired aplastic anemia. The study profiled TCR beta VDJ and CDR3 using genomic DNA as template. TCRdb re-derived calls from the reads in MiXCR, one entry per CDR3 protein. The table records about 470,000 distinct CDR3 sequences, about a third of them present only once. Sequenced patients had shown CD8+CD57+ cell expansion by flow cytometry. Sample: sorted CD4+, CD8+, or CD8+CD57+ T cells (not recorded which) from PBMCs. Every receptor here comes from a human donor with aplastic anemia.

In its sample, this clonotype was seen many times. V and J are TRBV19 and TRBJ1-2; D unclear. V lost 5 bases and J lost 0, with 16 bases in between. Per germline, CDR1 LNHDA and CDR2 SQIVND (reference sequence). CDR3 length: 16 amino acids. The CDR3 loop reads CASSESVGRTNYGYTF. The CDR3 coding sequence is TGTGCCAGTAGTGAATCGGTGGGGAGAACTAACTATGGCTACACCTTC.

This clonotype has at least ten counts. In DNA form, the CDR3 reads TGTGCCCTTCGACAGGGATGGAGCACAGATACGCAGTATTTT. It translates to CALRQGWSTDTQYF. This chain links TRBV10-3 with TRBJ2-3; TRBD1 matches 7 bases. Losses at the gene ends were 11 bases for V and 0 bases for J; bases not matched to a gene: 8. The germline V gene has CDR1 ENHRY and CDR2 SYGVKD. This CDR3 comprises 14 residues.

Ten or more counts support this clonotype. The chain couples TRBV24-1 to TRBJ1-5; D is ambiguous. Germline values: CDR1 KGHDR, CDR2 SFDVKD. The CDR3 covers 14 residues. Trimming took off 7 bases at V and 3 bases at J, with 12 bases between the two ends. In DNA form, the CDR3 reads TGTGCCACCAGCCCCCCCGGGTTCAATCAGCCCCAGCATTTT. This sequence encodes CATSPPGFNQPQHF.

Concerning this clonotype itself: This may be a read error, as it is one base from a much larger clone. The DNA of the CDR3 is TGTGCCAGTAGTCGGACAGGGGCCGTGAACACTAAAGCTTTCTTT. Translation: CASSRTGAVNTKAFF. The chain uses TRBV19 and TRBJ1-1; 9 bases match TRBD1. Germline-derived CDR1 and CDR2 are LNHDA and SQIVND (reference sequence). The CDR3 runs 15 residues.

This chain connects TRBV14 to TRBJ1-1, with TRBD1 matching 7 bases. V lost 3 bases, J lost 4 bases, and 5 bases stayed unmatched. The CDR3 has 14 amino acids. The germline V gene encodes CDR1 SGHDN and CDR2 FVKESK. CDR3 coding DNA: TGTGCCAGCAGCCAGACAGGGTATGGCACTGAAGCTTTCTTT. Amino acids: CASSQTGYGTEAFF.

The V and J genes are TRBV19 and TRBJ1-2, with TRBD1 identical over 7 bases. The germline gives CDR1 LNHDA, CDR2 SQIVND (reference sequence). Trimming removed 4 bases from V and 8 bases from J; junction bases left unmatched: 10. The length of the CDR3 is 14 residues. The CDR3 loop is CASSNPGQSYGYTF. The CDR3 DNA sequence: TGTGCCAGTAGTAACCCGGGACAGTCCTACGGCTACACCTTC.

A word on this clonotype: This sequence may be a read error, since a much larger clone differs from it by one base. The V and J genes are TRBV9 and TRBJ2-2; D perhaps matches TRBD1 (5 bases). V gave up 3 bases and J gave up 1 base, with 7 bases separating them. The length of the CDR3 is 14 residues. The V gene's germline CDR1 is SGDLS and CDR2 YYNGEE. The CDR3 protein is CASSAGQNTGELFF. The DNA of the CDR3 is TGTGCCAGCAGCGCCGGACAGAACACCGGGGAGCTGTTTTTT.

The V and J genes are TRBV19 and TRBJ2-5, with 7 bases matching TRBD2. The V gene end was trimmed by 6 bases and the J gene end by 0 bases; junction bases not matched to a gene: 7. CDR1 is LNHDA, CDR2 SQIVND, per germline (reference sequence). CDR3 length: 15 amino acids. The CDR3 here is CASRKLAANQETQYF. The CDR3 DNA is TGTGCCAGTAGGAAGCTAGCGGCGAACCAAGAGACCCAGTACTTC.

This clonotype was seen at least ten times. The chain employs TRBV9 and TRBJ1-2, with D maybe TRBD1 (5 bases). The CDR3 is made up of 13 amino acids. Per the germline V gene, CDR1 is SGDLS and CDR2 is YYNGEE. V gave up 3 bases and J gave up 7 bases, with 13 bases separating them. The CDR3 sequence: CASSAGSRAGYTF. CDR3 sequence (DNA): TGTGCCAGCAGCGCCGGAAGCAGGGCTGGCTACACCTTC. Supplemented by reference TRBV9 and TRBJ1-2, the full variable domain reads DSGVTQTPKHLITATGQRVTLRCSPRSGDLSVYWYQQSLDQGLQFLIQYYNGEERAKGNILERFSAQQFPDLHSELNLSSLELGDSALYFCASSAGSRAGYTFGSGTRLTVV.

This chain uses TRBV15 with TRBJ1-3, with 8 bases that match TRBD1. Germline CDR1 and CDR2: LNHNV and YYDKDF (reference sequence). V lost 3 bases and J lost 0; bases outside the gene matches: 4. The CDR3 contains 16 residues. The CDR3 loop reads CATSRGTGGSGNTIYF. The CDR3 bases are TGTGCCACCAGCAGGGGCACAGGGGGCTCTGGAAACACCATATATTTT.

This clonotype came up a few times. The J gene is TRBJ1-3, the V gene TRBV5-1; no firm D call. The CDR3 is 12 amino acids. Germline CDR1 SGHRS, CDR2 YFSETQ. Trimming pared 4 bases from V and 9 bases from J, leaving 11 bases between. CDR3 bases: TGCGCCAGCAGCCCCGACACTGTCACCATATATTTT. It yields the protein CASSPDTVTIYF.

Many counts were recorded for this clonotype. This chain joins TRBV7-8 and TRBJ1-6; D might be TRBD1 (5 bases). CDR1 and CDR2 (germline): SGHVS, FQNEAQ. The V gene lost 5 bases and the J gene lost 9 bases, with 14 bases spanning the gap. There are 14 residues in the CDR3. The CDR3 bases are TGTGCCAGCAGCGGAGGGGAGGACTTTTCACCCCTCCACTTT. Translating it yields CASSGGEDFSPLHF.

This clonotype was found many times. The chain is built from TRBV2 and TRBJ2-3, with 8 bases aligning to TRBD2. Germline assignment: CDR1 SNHLY and CDR2 FYNNEI. The CDR3 covers 16 residues. V was clipped by 6 bases and J by 5 bases; unmatched bases: 13. The CDR3 DNA reads TGTGCCAGCAGGGGCGGCGGGAGGAGGTCTGGAGATACGCAGTATTTT. Amino acid sequence: CASRGGGRRSGDTQYF.

The genes are TRBV7-2 and TRBJ2-5; 10 bases are a match to TRBD1. Per the germline V gene, CDR1 is SGHTA and CDR2 is FQGNSA. CDR3 length equals 15 residues. With V trimmed by 5 bases and J by 4 bases, 7 bases remained unmatched. The CDR3 region has the DNA TGTGCCAGCAGCAAACGGACAGGGGGTGCAGAGACCCAGTACTTC. This translates into CASSKRTGGAETQYF.

This clonotype was seen many times. The chain has TRBV7-9 and TRBJ2-7, with TRBD2 matching 13 bases. This CDR3 is 16 amino acids long. The germline V gene encodes CDR1 SEHNR and CDR2 FQNEAQ (reference sequence). The V gene end was trimmed by 5 bases and the J gene end by 4 bases; junction bases not matched to a gene: 8. Here the CDR3 reads CASSNTGLAGKYEQYF. The CDR3 nucleotides are TGTGCCAGCAGCAACACGGGACTAGCGGGGAAATACGAGCAGTACTTC.

This clonotype was counted ten times or more. This chain joins TRBV19 and TRBJ1-2, with D tentatively TRBD1 (5 bases). Germline V gene data show CDR1 as LNHDA and CDR2 as SQIVND (reference sequence). This CDR3 contains 13 residues. The germline V and J ends were trimmed by 7 bases and 3 bases, with 12 bases remaining between them. The CDR3 protein is CASKQQEDYGYTF. CDR3 nucleotide sequence: TGTGCCAGTAAACAACAGGAGGACTATGGCTACACCTTC.

The chain recombines TRBV2 with TRBJ2-5; no clear D. Germline V CDR1 and CDR2: SNHLY, FYNNEI. This CDR3 has 12 amino acids. V gave up 4 bases and J gave up 2 bases, with 5 bases separating them. The CDR3 here is CASSGPQETQYF. For the CDR3, the DNA is TGTGCCAGCAGTGGACCGCAAGAGACCCAGTACTTC.

Remarks on this clonotype: A much larger clonotype is one base distant, so this may be a read error. The gene calls are TRBV19 and TRBJ2-7, with TRBD2 matching over 8 bases. Trimming removed 10 bases from V and 6 bases from J; junction bases left unmatched: 11. There are 13 residues in the CDR3. The V gene's germline CDR1 is LNHDA and CDR2 SQIVND (reference sequence). The CDR3 DNA follows: TGTGCCACGGGGGGGCTAGGTATGGCCGAGCAGTACTTC. This codes for CATGGLGMAEQYF. The full variable domain, rest sourced from reference TRBV19 and TRBJ2-7, is DGGITQSPKYLFRKEGQNVTLSCEQNLNHDAMYWYRQDPGQGLRLIYYSQIVNDFQKGDIAEGYSVSREKKESFPLTVTSAQKNPTAFYLCATGGLGMAEQYFGPGTRLTVT.

V usage is TRBV7-2 and J usage is TRBJ2-7; D remains ambiguous. The J call may be faulty, since TRBJ2-5 better matches the DNA end. Germline V gene sequence: CDR1 SGHTA, CDR2 FQGNSA. This CDR3 has 11 residues. The CDR3 spells CASSRGQTQYF. CDR3 sequence (DNA): TGTGCCAGCAGCCGCGGACAGACCCAGTACTTC.

The CDR3 nucleotides read TGTGCCAGCAGGGGCTGGACTAGCGGGAACTCTGGGGCCAACGTCCTGACTTTC. Translation: CASRGWTSGNSGANVLTF. This chain joins TRBV25-1 and TRBJ2-6; 12 nucleotides agree with TRBD2. The germline V gene encodes CDR1 MGHDK and CDR2 SYGVNS. The trim removed 6 bases at V and 0 bases at J, leaving 6 bases unmatched. This CDR3 comprises 18 residues.

This chain links TRBV7-2 with TRBJ2-5; D remains unclear. The V gene's germline CDR1 is SGHTA and CDR2 FQGNSA. This CDR3 spans 13 amino acids. V lost 2 bases and J 1 base, leaving 5 bases between the germline ends. The CDR3 spells CASSLRTQETQYF. CDR3 nucleotide sequence: TGTGCCAGCAGCTTACGCACCCAAGAGACCCAGTACTTC. Supplemented by reference TRBV7-2 and TRBJ2-5, the full variable domain reads GAGVSQSPSNKVTEKGKDVELRCDPISGHTALYWYRQSLGQGLEFLIYFQGNSAPDKSGLPSDRFSAERTGGSVSTLTIQRTQQEDSAVYLCASSLRTQETQYFGPGTRLLVL.

V usage is TRBV10-1 and J usage is TRBJ1-1; TRBD1 aligns across 7 bases. This CDR3 is built from 16 residues. Germline CDR1 and CDR2: WNHNN and SYGVQD (reference sequence). Unmatched junction bases numbered 11, after V lost 6 bases and J lost 1 base. The CDR3 DNA follows: TGCGCCAGCAGAGAATTACCGGGACAGCAGAACACTGAAGCTTTCTTT. It specifies CASRELPGQQNTEAFF.

This clonotype has only a few counts. CDR3 DNA sequence: TGTGCCAGCAGTGAAGGTAACCTAGATCAGCCCCAGCATTTT. This encodes CASSEGNLDQPQHF. The chain carries TRBV6-1 and TRBJ1-5, with D unclear. V shed 1 base and J shed 5 bases, with 9 bases lying between them. The germline V gene has CDR1 MNHNS and CDR2 SASEGT. This CDR3 comprises 14 residues.

This clonotype came up once. The J gene is TRBJ2-7, the V gene TRBV12-3 or TRBV12-4, with D perhaps matching TRBD1 (6 bases). The CDR3 sequence is 13 residues long. Trimming shortened V by 7 bases and J by 5 bases, and 15 bases separated the two germline ends. DNA of the CDR3: TGTGCCAGCAACTACAGGGTTTCCAACGAGCAGTACTTC. It yields the protein CASNYRVSNEQYF.

In this sample, this clonotype turned up many times. This chain joins TRBV20-1 and TRBJ1-5; 9 bases match TRBD1. Germline V gene data show CDR1 as DFQATT and CDR2 as SNEGSKA (reference sequence). The CDR3 has 14 amino acids. V trimming: 3 bases; J trimming: 6 bases; junction bases outside the gene matches: 6. The CDR3 region has the DNA TGCAGTGCTAGTCAAGGGACAGGGACTCAGCCCCAGCATTTT. This gives the protein CSASQGTGTQPQHF.

This clonotype was observed a few times. The chain has TRBV19 and TRBJ1-2; D is uncertain. There are 14 residues in the CDR3. The V gene's germline CDR1 is LNHDA and CDR2 SQIVND (reference sequence). The ends were cut back, 0 bases at V and 7 bases at J, with 12 bases in the middle. The CDR3 sequence: CASSIDRSGSGYTF. As DNA, the CDR3 is TGTGCCAGTAGTATAGACAGGTCCGGCAGTGGCTACACCTTC.